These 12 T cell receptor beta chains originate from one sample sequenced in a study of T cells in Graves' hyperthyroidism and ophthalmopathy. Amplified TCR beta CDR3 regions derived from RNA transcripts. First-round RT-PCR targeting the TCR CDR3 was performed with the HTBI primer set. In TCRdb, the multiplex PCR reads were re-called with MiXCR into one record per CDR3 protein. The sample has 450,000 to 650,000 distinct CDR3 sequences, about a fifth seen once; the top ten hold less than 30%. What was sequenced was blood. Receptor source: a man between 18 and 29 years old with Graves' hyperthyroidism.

The CDR3 reads CASTGGVAYNEQFF. The CDR3 DNA reads as TGTGCTAGTACGGGGGGTGTAGCCTACAATGAGCAGTTCTTC. The V and J genes are TRBV12-5 and TRBJ2-1, with 7 nucleotides matching TRBD2. After removal of 8 bases from V and 2 bases from J, the junction contained 6 bases not matched to a gene. Germline CDR1 and CDR2: LGHNT and FRNRAP. The CDR3 runs to 14 residues.

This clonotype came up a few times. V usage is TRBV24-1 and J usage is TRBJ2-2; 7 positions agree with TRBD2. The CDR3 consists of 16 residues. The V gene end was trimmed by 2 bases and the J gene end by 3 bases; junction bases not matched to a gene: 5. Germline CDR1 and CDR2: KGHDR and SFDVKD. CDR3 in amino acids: CATSDSQRGDTGELFF. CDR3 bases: TGTGCCACCAGTGATTCACAGCGGGGAGACACCGGGGAGCTGTTTTTT.

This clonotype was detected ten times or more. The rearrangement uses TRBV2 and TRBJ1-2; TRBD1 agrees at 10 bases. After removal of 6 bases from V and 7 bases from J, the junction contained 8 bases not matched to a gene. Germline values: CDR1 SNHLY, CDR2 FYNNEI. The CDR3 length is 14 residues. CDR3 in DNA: TGTGCCAGCAGCGAGGACAGGGGGTTCTTTGGCTACACCTTC. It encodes CASSEDRGFFGYTF.

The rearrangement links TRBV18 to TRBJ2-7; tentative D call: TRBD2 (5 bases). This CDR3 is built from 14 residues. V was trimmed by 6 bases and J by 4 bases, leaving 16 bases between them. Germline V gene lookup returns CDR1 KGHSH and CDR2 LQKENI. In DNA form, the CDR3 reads TGTGCCAGCTCCGGGCCCCTAGCCCCATACGAGCAGTACTTC. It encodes CASSGPLAPYEQYF.

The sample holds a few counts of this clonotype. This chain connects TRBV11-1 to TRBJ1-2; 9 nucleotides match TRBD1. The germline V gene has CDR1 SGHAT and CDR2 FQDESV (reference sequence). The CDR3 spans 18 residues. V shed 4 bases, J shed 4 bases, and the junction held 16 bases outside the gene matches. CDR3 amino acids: CASSSTRWTGDRGYGYTF. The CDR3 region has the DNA TGTGCCAGCAGCTCGACACGGTGGACAGGGGACCGGGGCTATGGCTACACCTTC.

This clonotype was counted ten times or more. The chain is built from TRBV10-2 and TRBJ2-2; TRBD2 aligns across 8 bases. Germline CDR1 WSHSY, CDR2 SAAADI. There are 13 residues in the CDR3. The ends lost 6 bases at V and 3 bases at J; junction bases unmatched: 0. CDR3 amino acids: CASSGRDTGELFF. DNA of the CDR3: TGCGCCAGCAGCGGGAGGGACACCGGGGAGCTGTTTTTT.

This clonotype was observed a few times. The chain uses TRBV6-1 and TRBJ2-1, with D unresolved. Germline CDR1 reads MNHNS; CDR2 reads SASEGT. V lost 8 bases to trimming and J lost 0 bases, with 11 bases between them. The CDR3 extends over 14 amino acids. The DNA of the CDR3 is TGTGCCAGCGGCCGGTCGAGCTCCTACAATGAGCAGTTCTTC. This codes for CASGRSSSYNEQFF.

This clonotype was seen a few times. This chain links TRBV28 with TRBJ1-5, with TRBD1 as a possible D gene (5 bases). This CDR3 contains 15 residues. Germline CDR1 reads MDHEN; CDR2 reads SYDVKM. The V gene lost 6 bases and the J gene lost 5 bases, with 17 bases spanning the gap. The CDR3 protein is CASRGGRARDQPQHF. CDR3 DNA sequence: TGTGCCAGCAGGGGGGGGAGGGCTCGGGATCAGCCCCAGCATTTT.

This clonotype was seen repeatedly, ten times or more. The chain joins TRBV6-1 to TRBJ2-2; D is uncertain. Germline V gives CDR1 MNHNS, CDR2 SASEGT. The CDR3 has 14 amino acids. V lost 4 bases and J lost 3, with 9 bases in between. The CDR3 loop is CASSVGPDTGELFF. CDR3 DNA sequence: TGTGCCAGCAGTGTCGGCCCAGACACCGGGGAGCTGTTTTTT.

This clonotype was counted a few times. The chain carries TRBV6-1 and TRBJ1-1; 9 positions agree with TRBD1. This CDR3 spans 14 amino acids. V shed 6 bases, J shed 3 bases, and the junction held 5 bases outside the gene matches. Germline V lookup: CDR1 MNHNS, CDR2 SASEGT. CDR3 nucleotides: TGTGCCAGCAGGGGGACAGGGACGTACACTGAAGCTTTCTTT. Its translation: CASRGTGTYTEAFF.

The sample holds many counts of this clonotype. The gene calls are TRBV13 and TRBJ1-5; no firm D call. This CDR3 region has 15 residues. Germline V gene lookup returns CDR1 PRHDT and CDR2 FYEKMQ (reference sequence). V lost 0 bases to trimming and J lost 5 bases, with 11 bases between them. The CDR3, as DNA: TGTGCCAGCAGCTTAGGCCGGGCGCGAGATCAGCCCCAGCATTTT. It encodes CASSLGRARDQPQHF.

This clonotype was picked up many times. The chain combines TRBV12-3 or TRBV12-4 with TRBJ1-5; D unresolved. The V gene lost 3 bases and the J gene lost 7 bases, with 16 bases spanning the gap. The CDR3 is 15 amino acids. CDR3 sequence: CASSFGELGGQPQHF. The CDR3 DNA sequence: TGTGCCAGCAGTTTTGGGGAATTGGGAGGACAGCCCCAGCATTTT.